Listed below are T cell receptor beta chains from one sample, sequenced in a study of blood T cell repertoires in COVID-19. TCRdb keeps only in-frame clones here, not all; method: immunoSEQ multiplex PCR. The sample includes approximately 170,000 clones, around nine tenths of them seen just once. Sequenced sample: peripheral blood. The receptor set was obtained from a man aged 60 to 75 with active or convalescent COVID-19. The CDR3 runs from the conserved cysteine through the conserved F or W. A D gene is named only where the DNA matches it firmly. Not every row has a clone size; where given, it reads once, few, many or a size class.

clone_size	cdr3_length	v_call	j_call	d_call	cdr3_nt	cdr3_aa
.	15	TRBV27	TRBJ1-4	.	TGTGCCAGCAAACCCAGGGGCCTTTCGGGGGAAAAACTGTTTTTT	CASKPRGLSGEKLFF
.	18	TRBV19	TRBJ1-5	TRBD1	TGTGCCAGTAGTATAGGTCGCGGGACAGGCTATAGCAATCAGCCCCAGCATTTT	CASSIGRGTGYSNQPQHF
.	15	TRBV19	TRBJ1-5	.	TGTGCCAGTAGTATAGTGGGGCGCAGCAATCAGCCCCAGCATTTT	CASSIVGRSNQPQHF
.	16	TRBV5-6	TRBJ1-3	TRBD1	TGTGCCAGCAGCTACGCGACAGGGGCATCTGGAAACACCATATATTTT	CASSYATGASGNTIYF
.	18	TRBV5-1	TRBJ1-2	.	TGCGCCAGCAGCCCTTTGACAGGCTCCCTCTCTTCTAACTATGGCTACACCTTC	CASSPLTGSLSSNYGYTF
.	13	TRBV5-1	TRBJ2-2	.	TGCGCCAGCAGCTCGAGAGTGGCCGGGGAGCTGTTTTTT	CASSSRVAGELFF
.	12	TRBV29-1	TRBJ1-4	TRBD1	TGCAGCGTTGTGGCAGGGGGTGAAAAACTGTTTTTT	CSVVAGGEKLFF
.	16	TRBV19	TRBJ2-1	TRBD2	TGTGCCAGTAAACCGGGACTAGCGGGGGGTGGGAATGAGCAGTTCTTC	CASKPGLAGGGNEQFF
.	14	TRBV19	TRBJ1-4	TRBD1	TGTGCCAGTAGTTCGGGACAGATCTATGAAAAACTGTTTTTT	CASSSGQIYEKLFF
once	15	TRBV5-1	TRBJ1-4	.	TGCGCCAGCAGCTTGGCGGTGGGAGGGCGTGAAAAACTGTTTTTT	CASSLAVGGREKLFF
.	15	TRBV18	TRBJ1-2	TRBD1	TGTGCCAGCTCACCACCTCACAGGGGGAGAGGTGGCTACACCTTC	CASSPPHRGRGGYTF
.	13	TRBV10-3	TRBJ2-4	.	TGTGCCATCAGTGAGTCGGTGGGAGGCATTCAGTACTTC	CAISESVGGIQYF
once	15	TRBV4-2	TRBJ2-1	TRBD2	TGTGCCAGCAGCCGTCGGGACTATTGGGACAATGAGCAGTTCTTC	CASSRRDYWDNEQFF
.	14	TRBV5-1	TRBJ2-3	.	TGCGCCAGCAGCTTGGGAGGTAGCACAGATACGCAGTATTTT	CASSLGGSTDTQYF
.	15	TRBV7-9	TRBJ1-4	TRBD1	TGTGCCAGCAGCGTCGGGACAGGAAAAAATGAAAAACTGTTTTTT	CASSVGTGKNEKLFF
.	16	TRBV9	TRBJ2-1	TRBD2	TGTGCCAGCAGCCTCGCTAGCGGGAGGGCTTACAATGAGCAGTTCTTC	CASSLASGRAYNEQFF
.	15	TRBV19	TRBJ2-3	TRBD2	TGTGCCAGTAGTCTTACAGGACTAGCCACAGATACGCAGTATTTT	CASSLTGLATDTQYF
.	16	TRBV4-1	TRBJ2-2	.	TGCGCCAGCAGCCAAGAGAGTAGCTCCGGGACCGGGGAGCTGTTTTTT	CASSQESSSGTGELFF
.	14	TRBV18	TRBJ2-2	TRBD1	TGTGCCACCAAACGACAGGGGGCAGTCGGGGAGCTGTTTTTT	CATKRQGAVGELFF
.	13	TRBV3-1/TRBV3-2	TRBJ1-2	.	TGTGCCAGCAGCCGCGGGCCAGGGGATGGCTACACCTTC	CASSRGPGDGYTF
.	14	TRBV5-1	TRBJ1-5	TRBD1	TGCGCCAGTGATACAGGGGGCGCGGGTCAGCCCCAGCATTTT	CASDTGGAGQPQHF
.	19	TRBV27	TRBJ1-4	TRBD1	TGTGCCAGCAGTTCAAGACAGGGGGCTATACGGGCAACTAATGAAAAACTGTTTTTT	CASSSRQGAIRATNEKLFF
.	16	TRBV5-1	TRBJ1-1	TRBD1	TGCGCCAGCAGCTTGGCCGGGGGCAGGGGGTACACTGAAGCTTTCTTT	CASSLAGGRGYTEAFF
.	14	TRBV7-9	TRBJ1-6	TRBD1	TGTGCCAGCAGCCAGACAGGGGGCGTTTCACCCCTCCACTTT	CASSQTGGVSPLHF
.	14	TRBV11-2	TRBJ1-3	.	TGTGCCAGCAGTTCCGGGAACTCTGGAAACACCATATATTTT	CASSSGNSGNTIYF
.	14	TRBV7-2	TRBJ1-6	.	TGTGCCAGCAGCTTACAGGGGACTAATTCACCCCTCCACTTT	CASSLQGTNSPLHF
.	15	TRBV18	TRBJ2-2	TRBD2	TGTGCCAGCTCTAGCGGGAGTGAGAACACCGGGGAGCTGTTTTTT	CASSSGSENTGELFF
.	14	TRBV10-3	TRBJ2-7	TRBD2	TGTGCCATCAGGGGAGTAGCGGGAGGTCCCGAGCAGTACTTC	CAIRGVAGGPEQYF
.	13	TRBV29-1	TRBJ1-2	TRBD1	TGCAGCGTTGATGGGCCAGGGGGCTATGGCTACACCTTC	CSVDGPGGYGYTF
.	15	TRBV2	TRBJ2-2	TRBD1	TGTGCCAGCAGCGGACAGGGTCTCGGCACCGGGGAGCTGTTTTTT	CASSGQGLGTGELFF
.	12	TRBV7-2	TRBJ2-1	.	TGTGCCAGCAGCCCCAATAGGGGTGAGCAGTTCTTC	CASSPNRGEQFF
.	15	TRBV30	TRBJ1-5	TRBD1	TGTGCCTGGAGTGAAACAGGGGGCGCGGGTCAGCCCCAGCATTTT	CAWSETGGAGQPQHF
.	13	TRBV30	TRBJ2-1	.	TGTGCCTGGAGTGCCGACGCGACAGGCTCCATCTTCTTC	CAWSADATGSIFF
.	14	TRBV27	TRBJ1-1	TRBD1	TGTGCCAGCAGTTCTTGGACAGGGTGGACTGAAGCTTTCTTT	CASSSWTGWTEAFF
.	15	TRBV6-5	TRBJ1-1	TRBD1	TGTGCCAGCAGTTTCGGACAGGGGGCAGATAAGGAAGCTTTCTTT	CASSFGQGADKEAFF
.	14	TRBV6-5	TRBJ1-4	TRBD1	TGTGCCAGCAGTTATAACAGGGGTAATGAAAAACTGTTTTTT	CASSYNRGNEKLFF
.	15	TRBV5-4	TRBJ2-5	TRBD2	TGTGCCAGCAGACCAGGACTAGCCGACTCATGGACCCAGTACTTC	CASRPGLADSWTQYF
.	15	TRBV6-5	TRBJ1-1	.	TGTGCCACAGAACTACAGAGGGGGTGGAACACTGAAGCTTTCTTT	CATELQRGWNTEAFF
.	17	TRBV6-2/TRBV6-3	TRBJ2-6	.	TGTGCCAGCAGTTCGGACAGATATCTCTCTGGGGCCAACGTCCTGACTTTC	CASSSDRYLSGANVLTF
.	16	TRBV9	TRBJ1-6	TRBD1	TGTGCCAGCAGCGCCGCCGACAGGGTCGTTTATTCACCCCTCCACTTT	CASSAADRVVYSPLHF
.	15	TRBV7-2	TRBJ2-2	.	TGTGCCAGCAGCCCCGGAACCGGGTTGGGCGGGGAGCTGTTTTTT	CASSPGTGLGGELFF
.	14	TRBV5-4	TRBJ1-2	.	TGTGCCAGCAGCCCGAAGGACAGAATCTATGGCTACACCTTC	CASSPKDRIYGYTF
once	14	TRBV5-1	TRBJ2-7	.	TGCGCCAGCTCTAACGGGGGGACATTCTACGAGCAGTACTTC	CASSNGGTFYEQYF
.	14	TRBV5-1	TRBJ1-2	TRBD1	TGCGCCAGCAGCCGGGGACAGGAAAACTATGGCTACACCTTC	CASSRGQENYGYTF
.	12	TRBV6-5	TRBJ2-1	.	TGTGCCAGCAGTTACTCGGGAGGCGGGCGGTTCTTC	CASSYSGGGRFF
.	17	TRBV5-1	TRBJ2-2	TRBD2	TGCGCCAGCAGCTTGAGCGGCGGGGGGGTAAACACCGGGGAGCTGTTTTTT	CASSLSGGGVNTGELFF
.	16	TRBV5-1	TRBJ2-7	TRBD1	TGCGCCAGCAGCTTGGGCACCGGGACAGGGTCCTACGAGCAGTACTTC	CASSLGTGTGSYEQYF
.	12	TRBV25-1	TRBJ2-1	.	TGTGCCAGCGTAAAAGGGGTTTATGAGCAGTTCTTC	CASVKGVYEQFF
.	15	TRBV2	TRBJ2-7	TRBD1	TGTGCCAGCAGTGTGGACGGGACAGAACCCTACGAGCAGTACTTC	CASSVDGTEPYEQYF
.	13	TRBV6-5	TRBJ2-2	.	TGTGCCACCCGAACGAGGGATGGCGGGGAGCTGTTTTTT	CATRTRDGGELFF
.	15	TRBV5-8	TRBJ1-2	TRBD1	TGTGCCAGCAGCTTGGAAACTGGGACAGCTTTGATCTACACCTTC	CASSLETGTALIYTF
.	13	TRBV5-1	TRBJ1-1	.	TGCGCCAGCAGCCTGGGGACTGACTTCGAAGCTTTCTTT	CASSLGTDFEAFF
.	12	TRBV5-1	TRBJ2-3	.	TGCGCCAGCAGCCGGGGGAAGGATACGCAGTATTTT	CASSRGKDTQYF
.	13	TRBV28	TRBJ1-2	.	TGTGCCAGCAGTCCGACAGGAAGATATGGCTACACCTTC	CASSPTGRYGYTF
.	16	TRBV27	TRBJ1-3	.	TGTGCCAGCAGTTTACAGCCGGGAATCTCTGGAAACACCATATATTTT	CASSLQPGISGNTIYF
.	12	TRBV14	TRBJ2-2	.	TGTGCCAGCAGCCAACTTACCGGGGAGCTGTTTTTT	CASSQLTGELFF
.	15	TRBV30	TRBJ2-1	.	TGTGCCTGGAAACGTAGCGGAGTCTCCTACAATGAGCAGTTCTTC	CAWKRSGVSYNEQFF
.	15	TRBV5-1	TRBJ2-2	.	TGCGCCAGCAGCTTGTCCCAGGACTGGACCGGGGAGCTGTTTTTT	CASSLSQDWTGELFF
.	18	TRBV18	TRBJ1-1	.	TGTGCCAGCTCACCGTTCGAGTGGGGGGGGCTTCCGATCACTGAAGCTTTCTTT	CASSPFEWGGLPITEAFF